Listed below are T cell receptor beta chains from one sample, sequenced in a study of beta chain features in type 1 diabetes. Sequenced by immunoSEQ multiplex PCR; TCRdb stores in-frame clones only, minus some. The table lists around 300,000 clones, 7% to 9% of them singletons. The sample taken for sequencing was central memory CD4+ T cells from blood. The receptor set was obtained from a woman aged 18-29 years in good health. CDR3s include the opening cysteine and the closing phenylalanine or tryptophan.

j_call v_call cdr3_aa
TRBJ1-1 TRBV23-1 CASSRELGVNTEAFF
TRBJ2-7 TRBV6-1 CASSERHGRGEYEQYF
TRBJ2-5 TRBV2 CASTRGTRVETQYF
TRBJ2-1 TRBV7-2 CASSLEPNNEQFF
TRBJ2-1 TRBV6-5 CASSPRTPEQFF
TRBJ1-1 TRBV7-9 CASSSRAFF
TRBJ2-5 TRBV5-1 CASSTGGAPGETQYF
TRBJ2-3 TRBV9 CASSVGGYTDTQYF
TRBJ2-5 TRBV7-9 CASTRGTSGGPQETQYF
TRBJ2-4 TRBV10-3 CAISDGKNIQYF
TRBJ2-3 TRBV19 CASRRADTQYF